This T cell receptor (beta chain) was identified in a study of preoperative IRX-2 immunotherapy in early breast cancer. V was clipped by 6 bases and J by 2 bases; unmatched bases: 7. The germline gives CDR1 LNHDA, CDR2 SQIVND (reference sequence). The CDR3 covers 14 residues. Produced via immunoSEQ multiplex PCR; TCRdb's table is partial and in-frame only. The sample lists 25,000 or so clones; 85% to 95% were seen once. Documented treatment: preoperative locoregional IRX-2 cytokine immunotherapy. Patients received preoperative, locoregional IRX-2 cytokine immunotherapy in a phase Ib study. This TCR came from a human donor with breast cancer. The sample was tumor tissue, taken after IRX-2 immunotherapy. The V gene is TRBV19, the J gene TRBJ2-7; 7 bases fit TRBD2. DNA for the CDR3: TGTGCCAGTAGCCCCGGGCGGGAGACCTACGAGCAGTACTTC. Its protein is CASSPGRETYEQYF.